The rows below give T cell receptor beta chains drawn from one sample of a study of beta chain features in type 1 diabetes. TCRdb's table, derived via immunoSEQ multiplex PCR, lists solely in-frame clones and lacks some. Of about 160,000 clones in the sample, around 7.8% are singletons; the top ten hold approximately 1%. The material sequenced was central memory CD4+ T cells from blood. The receptors stem from a woman between 35 and 50 years old with type 1 diabetes. CDR3s include the opening cysteine and the closing phenylalanine or tryptophan. D genes are given only for firm matches. A row's size may be missing; if present it is once, few, many or a size class.

d_gene: TRBD2; abundance: -; j_gene: TRBJ2-1; v_gene: TRBV30; CDR3aa: CAWSVSGRGNEQFF; CDR3nt: TGTGCCTGGAGTGTAAGCGGGAGAGGAAATGAGCAGTTCTTC
d_gene: -; abundance: once; j_gene: TRBJ1-1; v_gene: TRBV5-4; CDR3aa: CASSLAIRAGTEAFF; CDR3nt: TGTGCCAGCAGCTTGGCAATCAGGGCTGGCACTGAAGCTTTCTTT
d_gene: TRBD2; abundance: few; j_gene: TRBJ2-5; v_gene: TRBV4-3; CDR3aa: CASSQEVFSGGRETQYF; CDR3nt: TGCGCCAGCAGCCAAGAGGTCTTCTCGGGGGGGCGGGAGACCCAGTACTTC
d_gene: TRBD2; abundance: few; j_gene: TRBJ2-7; v_gene: TRBV28; CDR3aa: CASMSGLGGEQYF; CDR3nt: TGTGCCAGCATGTCGGGACTAGGCGGCGAGCAGTACTTC
d_gene: TRBD1; abundance: -; j_gene: TRBJ2-6; v_gene: TRBV10-3; CDR3aa: CAIGPRQGADSGANVLTF; CDR3nt: TGTGCCATCGGGCCGCGACAGGGGGCCGACTCTGGGGCCAACGTCCTGACTTTC
d_gene: TRBD1; abundance: few; j_gene: TRBJ2-3; v_gene: TRBV4-2; CDR3aa: CASSQGQGQTDTQYF; CDR3nt: TGTGCCAGCAGCCAGGGACAGGGCCAGACAGATACGCAGTATTTT
d_gene: TRBD1; abundance: many; j_gene: TRBJ2-7; v_gene: TRBV9; CDR3aa: CASSVAGQGNEQYF; CDR3nt: TGTGCCAGCAGCGTAGCAGGACAGGGGAACGAGCAGTACTTC
d_gene: -; abundance: many; j_gene: TRBJ1-1; v_gene: TRBV27; CDR3aa: CASSFAGQAAFF; CDR3nt: TGTGCCAGCAGTTTTGCAGGGCAAGCAGCTTTCTTT
d_gene: TRBD1; abundance: few; j_gene: TRBJ2-2; v_gene: TRBV5-1; CDR3aa: CASRRDRGIAGELFF; CDR3nt: TGCGCCAGCAGGCGGGACAGGGGGATCGCCGGGGAGCTGTTTTTT
d_gene: -; abundance: -; j_gene: TRBJ1-5; v_gene: TRBV7-9; CDR3aa: CASSPGLPGNQPQHF; CDR3nt: TGTGCCAGCAGCCCGGGACTCCCGGGGAATCAGCCCCAGCATTTT
d_gene: -; abundance: -; j_gene: TRBJ1-1; v_gene: TRBV28; CDR3aa: CASRTDQAEAFF; CDR3nt: TGTGCCAGCAGAACCGACCAGGCTGAAGCTTTCTTT
d_gene: TRBD2; abundance: few; j_gene: TRBJ2-1; v_gene: TRBV14; CDR3aa: CASSRTSGGENEQFF; CDR3nt: TGTGCCAGCAGCCGCACTAGCGGGGGGGAAAATGAGCAGTTCTTC
d_gene: -; abundance: -; j_gene: TRBJ2-6; v_gene: TRBV18; CDR3aa: CASSPESGANVLTF; CDR3nt: TGTGCCAGCTCACCGGAGTCTGGGGCCAACGTCCTGACTTTC
d_gene: -; abundance: -; j_gene: TRBJ1-5; v_gene: TRBV6-5; CDR3aa: CASASGSGSNQPQHF; CDR3nt: TGTGCCAGCGCAAGCGGATCCGGGAGCAATCAGCCCCAGCATTTT
d_gene: -; abundance: -; j_gene: TRBJ2-3; v_gene: TRBV6-6; CDR3aa: CASSPIFTDTQYF; CDR3nt: TGTGCCAGCAGCCCTATCTTCACAGATACGCAGTATTTT
d_gene: -; abundance: few; j_gene: TRBJ2-7; v_gene: TRBV5-1; CDR3aa: CASSPTLDSYEQYF; CDR3nt: TGCGCCAGCAGCCCCACCCTTGACAGCTACGAGCAGTACTTC
d_gene: TRBD1; abundance: -; j_gene: TRBJ1-3; v_gene: TRBV28; CDR3aa: CASNPAQGGGNTIYF; CDR3nt: TGTGCCAGCAACCCGGCCCAGGGGGGAGGAAACACCATATATTTT
d_gene: -; abundance: few; j_gene: TRBJ1-1; v_gene: TRBV5-4; CDR3aa: CASSLAPVNTEAFF; CDR3nt: TGTGCCAGCAGCTTGGCCCCAGTGAACACTGAAGCTTTCTTT
d_gene: -; abundance: -; j_gene: TRBJ1-1; v_gene: TRBV30; CDR3aa: CAWSVDGSGEAFF; CDR3nt: TGTGCCTGGAGTGTAGACGGGAGTGGTGAAGCTTTCTTT
d_gene: -; abundance: few; j_gene: TRBJ2-5; v_gene: TRBV7-2; CDR3aa: CASGRGETQYF; CDR3nt: TGTGCCAGCGGAAGAGGGGAGACCCAGTACTTC
d_gene: -; abundance: many; j_gene: TRBJ2-5; v_gene: TRBV14; CDR3aa: CASSRNLAGETQYF; CDR3nt: TGTGCCAGCAGCCGGAACTTAGCCGGGGAGACCCAGTACTTC
d_gene: TRBD1; abundance: -; j_gene: TRBJ1-1; v_gene: TRBV7-2; CDR3aa: CASSLTGDTEAFF; CDR3nt: TGTGCCAGCAGCTTAACAGGGGACACTGAAGCTTTCTTT
d_gene: TRBD1; abundance: -; j_gene: TRBJ1-2; v_gene: TRBV30; CDR3aa: CALTRQGFYGYTF; CDR3nt: TGTGCCTTAACGAGACAGGGTTTCTATGGCTACACCTTC
d_gene: -; abundance: few; j_gene: TRBJ2-7; v_gene: TRBV5-1; CDR3aa: CASSLAGQGPREQYF; CDR3nt: TGCGCCAGCAGCTTGGCTGGCCAGGGGCCGAGGGAGCAGTACTTC
d_gene: TRBD2; abundance: few; j_gene: TRBJ2-7; v_gene: TRBV19; CDR3aa: CASSQTSSIYEQYF; CDR3nt: TGTGCCAGTAGTCAGACTAGCTCCATCTACGAGCAGTACTTC
d_gene: -; abundance: few; j_gene: TRBJ2-7; v_gene: TRBV7-9; CDR3aa: CASSLYGGNEQYF; CDR3nt: TGTGCCAGCAGCCTCTACGGAGGGAACGAGCAGTACTTC
d_gene: -; abundance: -; j_gene: TRBJ1-2; v_gene: TRBV6-6; CDR3aa: CASSPDGRENGYTF; CDR3nt: TGTGCCAGCAGTCCCGACGGCAGGGAAAATGGCTACACCTTC
d_gene: -; abundance: few; j_gene: TRBJ1-1; v_gene: TRBV9; CDR3aa: CASSLPGTTEAFF; CDR3nt: TGTGCCAGCAGCCTCCCCGGGACAACTGAAGCTTTCTTT
d_gene: TRBD1; abundance: -; j_gene: TRBJ1-2; v_gene: TRBV11-2; CDR3aa: CASSFGTGGNGYTF; CDR3nt: TGTGCCAGCAGCTTCGGGACAGGGGGAAACGGCTACACCTTC